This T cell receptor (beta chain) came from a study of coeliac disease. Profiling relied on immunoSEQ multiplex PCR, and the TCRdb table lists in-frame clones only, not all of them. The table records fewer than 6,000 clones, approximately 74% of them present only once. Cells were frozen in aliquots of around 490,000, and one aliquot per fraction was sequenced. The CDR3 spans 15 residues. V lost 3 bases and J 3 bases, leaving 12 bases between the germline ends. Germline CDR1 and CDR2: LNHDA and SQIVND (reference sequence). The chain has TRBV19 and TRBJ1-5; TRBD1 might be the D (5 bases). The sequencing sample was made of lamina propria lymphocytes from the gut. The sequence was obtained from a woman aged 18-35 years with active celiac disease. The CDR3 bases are TGTGCCAGTAGTATCGTTGGAGGGGCCAATCAGCCCCAGCATTTT. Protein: CASSIVGGANQPQHF.